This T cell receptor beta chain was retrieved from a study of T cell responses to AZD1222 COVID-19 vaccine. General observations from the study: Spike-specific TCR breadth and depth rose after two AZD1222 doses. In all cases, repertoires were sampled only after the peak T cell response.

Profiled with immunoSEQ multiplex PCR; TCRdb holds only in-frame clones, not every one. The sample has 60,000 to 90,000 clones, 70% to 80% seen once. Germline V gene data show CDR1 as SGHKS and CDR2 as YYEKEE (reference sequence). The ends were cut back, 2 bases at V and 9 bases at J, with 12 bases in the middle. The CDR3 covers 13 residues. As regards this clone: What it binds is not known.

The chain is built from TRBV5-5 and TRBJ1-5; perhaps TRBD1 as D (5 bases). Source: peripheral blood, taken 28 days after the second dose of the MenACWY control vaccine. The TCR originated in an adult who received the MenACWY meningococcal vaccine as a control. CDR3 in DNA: TGTGCCAGCAGCTTCGACGGGACGGGGCCCCAGCATTTT. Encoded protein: CASSFDGTGPQHF.